A selection of T cell receptor beta chains follows, all from one sample in a study of T cell responses to AZD1222 COVID-19 vaccine. The table came from immunoSEQ multiplex PCR; TCRdb's copy has only in-frame clones and leaves some out. The sample gives about 160,000 clones, approximately 90% of which show up once; roughly 4.3% is in the top ten. Sequenced here: peripheral blood, sampled on day 0 of MenACWY control vaccination. The receptors derive from an adult in good health. Each CDR3 is given with its conserved first and last residue. D genes are given only for firm matches.

CDR3 DNA	CDR3 protein	V gene	J gene	D gene	CDR3 length
TGTGCCAGCAGCGGGGACGTAAGAGTCGATCCCCAGCATTTT	CASSGDVRVDPQHF	TRBV9	TRBJ1-5	.	14